These 6 T cell receptor beta chains came from one sample sequenced in a study of T cell changes during pregnancy in multiple sclerosis. Profiling relied on immunoSEQ multiplex PCR, and the TCRdb table lists in-frame clones only, not all of them. The data hold more than 55,000 clones, with about nine tenths observed a single time. This specimen was CD4+ T cells from peripheral blood mononuclear cells, taken in the third trimester of pregnancy. These receptor sequences come from a female donor with multiple sclerosis, enrolled in a pregnancy study.

Only a few counts were recorded for this clone. This chain connects TRBV30 to TRBJ2-1, with 7 nucleotides matching TRBD1. The ends lost 4 bases at V and 0 bases at J; junction bases unmatched: 9. Per the germline V gene, CDR1 is GTSNPN and CDR2 is SVGIG (reference sequence). CDR3 length: 16 amino acids. The CDR3 reads CAWNLKRGLSYNEQFF. CDR3 bases: TGTGCCTGGAACTTAAAAAGGGGGCTCTCCTACAATGAGCAGTTCTTC.

V is TRBV30 and J is TRBJ1-5, with D maybe TRBD1 (5 bases). The V gene's germline CDR1 is GTSNPN and CDR2 SVGIG (reference sequence). V was shortened by 0 bases and J by 7 bases, with 13 bases between the two germline ends. This CDR3 comprises 14 residues. CDR3 protein: CAWSVGGADQPQHF. Here the CDR3 DNA reads TGTGCCTGGAGTGTGGGCGGGGCTGACCAGCCCCAGCATTTT.

For this clone: Other DNA sequences in this specimen translate into the identical CDR3. V gene TRBV6-5 combines with J gene TRBJ1-6; 9 positions match TRBD1. Germline assignment: CDR1 MNHEY and CDR2 SVGAGI. CDR3 length: 15 amino acids. The junction had 2 bases not matched to a gene; V was cut back by 0 bases and J by 8 bases. CDR3 nucleotide sequence: TGTGCCAGCAGTTACTCGAGGACAGGGGATTCACCCCTCCACTTT. It specifies CASSYSRTGDSPLHF.

V gene TRBV5-4 combines with J gene TRBJ1-6; D perhaps matches TRBD1 (6 bases). The length of the CDR3 is 14 residues. Germline assignment: CDR1 SGHNT and CDR2 YYREEE (reference sequence). Trimming stripped 0 bases from V and 5 bases from J, with 6 bases between. CDR3 residues: CASSLGQDNSPLHF. The CDR3 DNA reads TGTGCCAGCAGCTTGGGACAGGATAATTCACCCCTCCACTTT. Combining the CDR3 with reference TRBV5-4 and TRBJ1-6 gives the whole variable domain ETGVTQSPTHLIKTRGQQVTLRCSSQSGHNTVSWYQQALGQGPQFIFQYYREEENGRGNFPPRFSGLQFPNYSSELNVNALELDDSALYLCASSLGQDNSPLHFGNGTRLTVT.

The CDR3 spells CASSSRGHGNTIYF. CDR3 sequence (DNA): TGTGCCAGCAGTAGCAGGGGGCATGGAAACACCATATATTTT. V is TRBV6-5 and J is TRBJ1-3; TRBD1 aligns across 8 bases. V dropped 5 bases and J dropped 3; count of bases not matched to a gene: 3. Germline values: CDR1 MNHEY, CDR2 SVGAGI. This CDR3 is built from 14 residues.

This clone turned up a few times. The DNA for the CDR3 is TGTGCCTGGAGCCTTAGCAGGGCAGCTTTCTTT. Its protein product is CAWSLSRAAFF. This rearrangement joins TRBV30 to TRBJ1-1; perhaps TRBD1 as D (5 bases). Per germline, CDR1 GTSNPN and CDR2 SVGIG (reference sequence). Trimming removed 3 bases at V and 10 bases at J, with 12 bases between. The CDR3 is made up of 11 amino acids.